This TCR beta chain was captured by sequencing in a study of Ad26.COV2.S vaccination and SARS-CoV-2 variants. General observations from the study: Placebo recipients showed lower spike-specific TCR breadth than vaccinees.

Assay: immunoSEQ multiplex PCR; the TCRdb copy retains only in-frame clones and omits some. The data hold hundreds of thousands of clones, with roughly 90% observed a single time. The treatment is: around 19 received Ad26.COV2.S at low or high dose, single or two shots; 5 received placebo; per-sample allocation not given. Sample collection was performed on day 63 after the first vaccine or placebo injection. An Ad26 vector that expressed Wuhan-strain SARS-CoV-2 spike constituted the vaccine. V was shortened by 0 bases and J by 8 bases, with 8 bases between the two germline ends. Germline CDR1 reads SGHNT; CDR2 reads YYREEE (reference sequence). This CDR3 comprises 12 residues. This clone was recorded once. The antigen is undetermined.

This specimen was peripheral blood, taken in a trial of Ad26.COV2.S vaccine versus placebo. V usage is TRBV5-4 and J usage is TRBJ1-1; D gene unclear. The clonotype was recovered from a person aged 18 to 59 who received the Ad26.COV2.S COVID-19 vaccine or a placebo. The CDR3 DNA follows: TGTGCCAGCAGCTTGGATCGGTACGAAGCTTTCTTT. This encodes CASSLDRYEAFF.